Following are 3 T cell receptor beta chains from one sample sequenced in a study of shared clonotypes between healthy human individuals. TCRdb keeps only in-frame clones here, not all; method: immunoSEQ multiplex PCR. The sample lists 450,000 to 600,000 clones, about four fifths seen once, with over 10% in the top ten. Input material: PBMCs. The receptors were gathered from a woman in her thirties or forties in good health. Some clones in this sample may be carry-over from other donors' samples.

The chain has TRBV7-2 and TRBJ2-2; D unclear. V gave up 4 bases and J gave up 2 bases, with 11 bases separating them. The CDR3 length is 15 residues. CDR1 and CDR2 from the germline V gene are SGHTA and FQGNSA. In DNA form, the CDR3 reads TGTGCCAGCAGCTCGCGCAGAACAAACACCGGGGAGCTGTTTTTT. This encodes CASSSRRTNTGELFF.

The rearrangement joins TRBV29-1 to TRBJ2-7, with TRBD2 matching 7 bases. After removal of 3 bases from V and 1 base from J, the junction contained 6 bases not matched to a gene. The CDR3 spans 14 residues. Germline V gene lookup returns CDR1 SQVTM and CDR2 ANQGSEA. In DNA form, the CDR3 reads TGCAGCGTTGATATAAGCGGGACTTCCTACGAGCAGTACTTC. Its translation: CSVDISGTSYEQYF.

A note on this clone: A single base separates this from a much larger clone, so it may be a read error. This chain joins TRBV28 and TRBJ2-2, with D uncertain. This CDR3 comprises 12 residues. The germline V gene has CDR1 MDHEN and CDR2 SYDVKM. The V end was cut by 4 bases, the J end by 3 bases, with 3 bases between. CDR3 DNA: TGTGCCAGCAGTTCCCACACCGGGGAGCTGTTTTTT. Amino acids: CASSSHTGELFF.